This T cell receptor (beta chain) was found in a study of blood T cell repertoires in COVID-19. Study background: PBMCs, B-cell-depleted T cells, or T cells provided the cDNA or gDNA that made up the material.

Trimming took off 0 bases at V and 4 bases at J, with 12 bases between the two ends. This CDR3 is built from 15 residues. Germline CDR1 is MNHEY and CDR2 is SVGAGI. Per the original data handling: Using reference gene primer amplification, nucleated cell counts were estimated. The method was immunoSEQ multiplex PCR; TCRdb's version includes in-frame clones alone and lacks a portion of them. V and J calls and clone size are as listed in that table; D and trimming were resolved from the DNA. The profile shows about 300,000 clones, around 90% of them singletons. This sequence joins TRBV6-5 and TRBJ1-2; possibly TRBD1 for D (6 bases). This TCR derives from a woman between 50 and 59 years old with COVID-19, enrolled during active disease. Sample: peripheral blood. The CDR3 nucleotides are TGTGCCAGCAGTTACTCGGCAGGGGAGAGCTATGGCTACACCTTC. As protein: CASSYSAGESYGYTF.